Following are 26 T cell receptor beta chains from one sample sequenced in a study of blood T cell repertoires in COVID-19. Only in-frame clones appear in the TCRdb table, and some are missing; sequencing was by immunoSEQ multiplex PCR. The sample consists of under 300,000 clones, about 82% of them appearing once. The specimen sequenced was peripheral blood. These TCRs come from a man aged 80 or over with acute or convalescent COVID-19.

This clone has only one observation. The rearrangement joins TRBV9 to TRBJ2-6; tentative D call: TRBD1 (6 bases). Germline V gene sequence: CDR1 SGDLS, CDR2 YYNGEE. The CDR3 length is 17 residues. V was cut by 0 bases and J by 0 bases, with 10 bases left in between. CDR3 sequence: CASSVETGPSGANVLTF. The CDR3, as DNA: TGTGCCAGCAGCGTAGAGACAGGTCCCTCTGGGGCCAACGTCCTGACTTTC.

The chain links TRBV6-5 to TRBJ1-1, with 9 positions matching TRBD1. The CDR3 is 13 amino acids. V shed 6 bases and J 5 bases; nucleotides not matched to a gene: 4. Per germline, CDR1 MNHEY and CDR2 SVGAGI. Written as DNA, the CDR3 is TGTGCCAGCAGGGGACAGGGATTTACTGAAGCTTTCTTT. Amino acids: CASRGQGFTEAFF.

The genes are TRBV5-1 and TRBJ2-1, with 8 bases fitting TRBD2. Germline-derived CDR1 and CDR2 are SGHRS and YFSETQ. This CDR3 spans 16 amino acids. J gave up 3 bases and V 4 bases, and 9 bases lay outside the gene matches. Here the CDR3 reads CASSRGALAGYNEQFF. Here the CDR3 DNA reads TGCGCCAGCAGCAGAGGGGCTCTAGCGGGCTACAATGAGCAGTTCTTC.

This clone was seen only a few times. The CDR3: CASGDRDVGQPQHF. The CDR3 bases are TGTGCCAGCGGGGACAGGGACGTGGGCCAGCCCCAGCATTTT. The chain recombines TRBV2 with TRBJ1-5; the match to TRBD1 covers 9 bases. Trimming cost V 8 bases and J 7 bases; bases outside gene matches: 9. Germline lookup yields CDR1 SNHLY and CDR2 FYNNEI. The CDR3 runs to 14 residues.

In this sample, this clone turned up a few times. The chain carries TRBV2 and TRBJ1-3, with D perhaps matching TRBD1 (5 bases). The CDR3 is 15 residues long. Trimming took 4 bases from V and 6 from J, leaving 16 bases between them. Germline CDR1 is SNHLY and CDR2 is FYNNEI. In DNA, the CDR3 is TGTGCCAGCAGTGGGATTTTGGGGCTCTCAAACACCATATATTTT. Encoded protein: CASSGILGLSNTIYF.

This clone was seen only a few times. CDR3 loop: CATSRDVDRVAGELFF. DNA for the CDR3: TGTGCCACCAGCAGAGATGTGGACAGGGTGGCCGGGGAGCTGTTTTTT. The V gene is TRBV15, the J gene TRBJ2-2; the match to TRBD1 covers 8 bases. The CDR3 is made up of 16 amino acids. CDR1 is LNHNV and CDR2 is YYDKDF in the germline V gene (reference sequence). V was clipped by 0 bases and J by 6 bases; unmatched bases: 6.

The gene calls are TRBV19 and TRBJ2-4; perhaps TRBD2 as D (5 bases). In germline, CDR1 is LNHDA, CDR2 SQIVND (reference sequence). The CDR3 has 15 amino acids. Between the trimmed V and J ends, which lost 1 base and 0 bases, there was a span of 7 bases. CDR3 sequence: CASSIGGLAKNIQYF. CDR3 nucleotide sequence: TGTGCCAGTAGTATAGGAGGGCTAGCCAAAAACATTCAGTACTTC.

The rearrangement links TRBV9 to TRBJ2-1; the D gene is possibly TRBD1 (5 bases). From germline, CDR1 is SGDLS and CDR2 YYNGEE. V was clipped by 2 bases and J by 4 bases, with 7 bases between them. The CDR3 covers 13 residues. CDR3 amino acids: CASSVTVYNEQFF. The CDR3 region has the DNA TGTGCCAGCAGCGTGACAGTTTACAATGAGCAGTTCTTC.

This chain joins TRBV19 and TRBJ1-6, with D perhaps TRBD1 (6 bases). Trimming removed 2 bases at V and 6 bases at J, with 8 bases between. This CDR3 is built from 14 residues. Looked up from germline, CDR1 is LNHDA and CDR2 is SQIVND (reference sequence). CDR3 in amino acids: CASSILGGNSPLHF. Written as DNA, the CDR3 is TGTGCCAGTAGTATACTAGGGGGTAATTCACCCCTCCACTTT.

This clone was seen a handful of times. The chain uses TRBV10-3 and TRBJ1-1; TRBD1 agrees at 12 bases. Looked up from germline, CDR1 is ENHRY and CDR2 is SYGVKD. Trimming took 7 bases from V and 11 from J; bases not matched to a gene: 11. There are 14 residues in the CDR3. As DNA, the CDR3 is TGTGCCATCAAACCGGGACAGGGGGCTATTAGGGCTTTCTTT. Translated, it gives CAIKPGQGAIRAFF.

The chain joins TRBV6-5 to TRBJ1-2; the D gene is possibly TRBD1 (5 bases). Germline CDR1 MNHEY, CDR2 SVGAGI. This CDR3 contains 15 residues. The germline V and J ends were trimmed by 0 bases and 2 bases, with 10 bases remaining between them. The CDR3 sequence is CASSYSGGTNYGYTF. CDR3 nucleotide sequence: TGTGCCAGCAGTTACTCTGGAGGGACCAACTATGGCTACACCTTC.

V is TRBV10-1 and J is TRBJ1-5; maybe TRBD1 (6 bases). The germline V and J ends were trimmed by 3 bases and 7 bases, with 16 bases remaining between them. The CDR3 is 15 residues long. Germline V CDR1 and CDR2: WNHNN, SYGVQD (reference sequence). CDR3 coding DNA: TGCGCCAGCAGTGACTCCGAGGGGGTGGGGCAGCCCCAGCATTTT. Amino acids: CASSDSEGVGQPQHF.

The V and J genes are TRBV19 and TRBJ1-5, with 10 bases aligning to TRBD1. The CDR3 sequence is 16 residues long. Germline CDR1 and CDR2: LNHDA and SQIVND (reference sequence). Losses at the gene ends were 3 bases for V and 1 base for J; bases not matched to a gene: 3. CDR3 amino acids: CASSMRGQGSNQPQHF. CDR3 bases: TGTGCCAGTAGTATGAGGGGACAGGGGAGCAATCAGCCCCAGCATTTT.

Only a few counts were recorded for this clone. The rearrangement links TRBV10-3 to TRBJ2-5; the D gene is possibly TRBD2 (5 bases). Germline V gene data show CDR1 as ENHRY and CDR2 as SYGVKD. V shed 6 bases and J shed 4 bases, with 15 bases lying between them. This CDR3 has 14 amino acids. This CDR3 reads CAISVGLSGETQYF. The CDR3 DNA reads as TGTGCCATCAGCGTTGGACTGAGTGGAGAGACCCAGTACTTC.

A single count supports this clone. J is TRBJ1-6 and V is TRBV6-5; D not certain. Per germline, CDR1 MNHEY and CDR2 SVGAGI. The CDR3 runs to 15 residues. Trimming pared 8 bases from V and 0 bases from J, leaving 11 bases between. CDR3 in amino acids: CASLLLSSYNSPLHF. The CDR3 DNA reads TGTGCCAGCCTCCTTCTTAGCTCCTATAATTCACCCCTCCACTTT.

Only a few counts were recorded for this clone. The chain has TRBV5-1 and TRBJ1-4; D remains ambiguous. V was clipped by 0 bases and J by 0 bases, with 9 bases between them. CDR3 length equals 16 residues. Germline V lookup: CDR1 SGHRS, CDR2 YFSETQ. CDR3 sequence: CASSLGSGSTNEKLFF. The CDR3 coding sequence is TGCGCCAGCAGCTTGGGGTCGGGTTCAACTAATGAAAAACTGTTTTTT. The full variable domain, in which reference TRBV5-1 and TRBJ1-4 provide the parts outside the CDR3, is KAGVTQTPRYLIKTRGQQVTLSCSPISGHRSVSWYQQTPGQGLQFLFEYFSETQRNKGNFPGRFSGRQFSNSRSEMNVSTLELGDSALYLCASSLGSGSTNEKLFFGSGTQLSVL.

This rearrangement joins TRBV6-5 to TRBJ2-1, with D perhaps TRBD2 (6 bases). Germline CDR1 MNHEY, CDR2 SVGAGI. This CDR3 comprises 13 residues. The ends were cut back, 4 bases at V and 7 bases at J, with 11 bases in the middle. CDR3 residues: CASSLGRGNEQFF. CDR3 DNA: TGTGCCAGCAGTTTAGGACGGGGGAATGAGCAGTTCTTC.

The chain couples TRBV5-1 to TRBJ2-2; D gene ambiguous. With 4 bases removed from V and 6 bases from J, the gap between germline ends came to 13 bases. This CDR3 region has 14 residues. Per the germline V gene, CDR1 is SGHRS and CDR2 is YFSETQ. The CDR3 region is CASSPLVSAGELFF. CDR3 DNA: TGCGCCAGCAGCCCATTGGTAAGCGCCGGGGAGCTGTTTTTT.

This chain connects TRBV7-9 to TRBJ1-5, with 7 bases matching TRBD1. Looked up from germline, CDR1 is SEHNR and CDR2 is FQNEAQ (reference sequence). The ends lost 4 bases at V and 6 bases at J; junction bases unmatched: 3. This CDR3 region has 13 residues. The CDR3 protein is CASSSQGGQPQHF. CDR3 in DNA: TGTGCCAGCAGCTCCCAGGGGGGTCAGCCCCAGCATTTT.

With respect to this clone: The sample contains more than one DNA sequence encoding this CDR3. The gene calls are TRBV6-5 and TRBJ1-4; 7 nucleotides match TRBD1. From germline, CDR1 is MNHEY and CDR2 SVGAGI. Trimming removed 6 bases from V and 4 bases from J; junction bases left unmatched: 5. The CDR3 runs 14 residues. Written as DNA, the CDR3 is TGTGCCAGCAGCCCCGGGACAGTTAATGAAAAACTGTTTTTT. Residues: CASSPGTVNEKLFF.

CDR3 amino acids: CASSSYGSHAAEQFF. For the CDR3, the DNA is TGTGCCAGCAGTTCCTACGGTTCTCACGCGGCTGAGCAGTTCTTC. The chain combines TRBV28 with TRBJ2-1; the D is unclear. The CDR3 runs 15 residues. V was trimmed by 4 bases and J by 9 bases, leaving 19 bases between them. CDR1 and CDR2 from the germline V gene are MDHEN and SYDVKM.

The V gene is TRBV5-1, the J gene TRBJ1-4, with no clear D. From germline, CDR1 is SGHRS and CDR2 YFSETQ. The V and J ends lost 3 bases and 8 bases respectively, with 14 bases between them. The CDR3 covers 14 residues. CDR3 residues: CASSSQGGLEKLFF. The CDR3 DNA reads TGCGCCAGCAGCTCTCAAGGCGGGTTGGAAAAACTGTTTTTT.

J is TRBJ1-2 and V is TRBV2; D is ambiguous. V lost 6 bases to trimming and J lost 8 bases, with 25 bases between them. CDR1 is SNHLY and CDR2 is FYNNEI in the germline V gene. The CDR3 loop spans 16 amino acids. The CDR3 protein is CASRGWEPGDWGGYTF. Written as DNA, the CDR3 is TGTGCCAGCAGAGGGTGGGAGCCAGGCGACTGGGGAGGCTACACCTTC.

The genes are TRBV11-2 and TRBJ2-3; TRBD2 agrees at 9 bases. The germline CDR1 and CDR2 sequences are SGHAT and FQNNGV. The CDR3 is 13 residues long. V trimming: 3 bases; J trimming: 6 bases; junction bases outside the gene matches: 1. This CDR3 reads CASSFLAGDTQYF. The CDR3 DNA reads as TGTGCCAGCAGCTTCCTAGCGGGGGATACGCAGTATTTT. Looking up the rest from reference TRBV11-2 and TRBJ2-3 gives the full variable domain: EAGVAQSPRYKIIEKRQSVAFWCNPISGHATLYWYQQILGQGPKLLIQFQNNGVVDDSQLPKDRFSAERLKGVDSTLKIQPAKLEDSAVYLCASSFLAGDTQYFGPGTRLTVL.

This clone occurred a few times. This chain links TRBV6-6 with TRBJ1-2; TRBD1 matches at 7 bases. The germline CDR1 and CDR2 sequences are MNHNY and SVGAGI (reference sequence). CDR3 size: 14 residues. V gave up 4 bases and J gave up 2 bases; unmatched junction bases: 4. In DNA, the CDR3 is TGTGCCAGCAGTTTCGGACAGGCCAACTATGGCTACACCTTC. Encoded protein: CASSFGQANYGYTF.

Here the CDR3 DNA reads TGCGCCAGCAGCTTGTGGGGAGGAGGGAGCAATCAGCCCCAGCATTTT. As protein: CASSLWGGGSNQPQHF. The chain is built from TRBV5-1 and TRBJ1-5; D not certain. This CDR3 comprises 16 residues. The V gene lost 1 base and the J gene lost 1 base, with 12 bases spanning the gap. Germline V gene sequence: CDR1 SGHRS, CDR2 YFSETQ.